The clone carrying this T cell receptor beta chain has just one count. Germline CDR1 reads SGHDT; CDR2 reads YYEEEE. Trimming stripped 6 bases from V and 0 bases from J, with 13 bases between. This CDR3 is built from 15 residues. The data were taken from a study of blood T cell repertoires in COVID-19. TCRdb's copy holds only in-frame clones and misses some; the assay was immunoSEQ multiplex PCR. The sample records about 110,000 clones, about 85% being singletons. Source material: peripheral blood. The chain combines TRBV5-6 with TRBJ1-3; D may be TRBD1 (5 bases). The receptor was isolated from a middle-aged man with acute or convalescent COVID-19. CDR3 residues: CASNTLTVSGNTIYF. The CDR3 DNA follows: TGTGCCAGCAACACTTTGACAGTCTCTGGAAACACCATATATTTT.